There are many counts of the clone carrying this TCR beta chain. Its target is not known. CDR3 length: 15 residues. Trimming pared 6 bases from V and 0 bases from J, leaving 14 bases between. These data originate in a study of identical twins. Broader study findings: Diverse VJ usage suggested most zero-insertion clonotypes were not invariant T cells.

TCRdb re-analysed the 5' RACE reads in MiXCR, keeping a single row per CDR3 protein. The sample yields some 690,000 distinct CDR3 sequences, 21% seen once. Separately, the same data were catalogued under a study of T cells expressing NK-cell markers. Per that study: Roughly six donors showed dominant NKG2C+ clonotypes comprising roughly 1.0-7.0% of their CD8+ T cells.

V usage is TRBV12-3 or TRBV12-4 and J usage is TRBJ2-5; a weak D match, TRBD2 (5 bases). Sequencing was carried out using PBMCs. The TCR comes from a woman younger than 35 in good health. The CDR3 reads CASSPPDWYQETQYF. CDR3 nucleotide sequence: TGTGCCAGCAGCCCCCCGGACTGGTACCAAGAGACCCAGTACTTC.